This TCR beta chain was recovered during a study of blood T cell repertoires in COVID-19. Assay used: immunoSEQ multiplex PCR; TCRdb lists only in-frame clones, some missing. The sample shows about 420,000 clones, 80% to 90% of them seen only once. CDR3 length equals 15 residues. This clonotype originated in a man between 18 and 35 years old with COVID-19, enrolled during active disease. This chain uses TRBV12-2 with TRBJ1-5. TRBV12-2 represents a pseudogene. Sample: peripheral blood. The CDR3 region has the DNA TGTGCAAGTCGCTTAGTAGGAGGGGCCAATCAGCCCCAGCATTTT. It yields the protein CASRLVGGANQPQHF.